This passage covers 17 T cell receptor beta chains from one sample sequenced in a study of blood T cell repertoires in COVID-19. The table came from immunoSEQ multiplex PCR; TCRdb's copy has only in-frame clones and leaves some out. The table includes roughly 200,000 clones, roughly nine tenths detected once. Specimen: peripheral blood. These receptors were taken from a man in his forties with acute or convalescent COVID-19.

This chain connects TRBV28 to TRBJ2-6; a weak D match, TRBD1 (6 bases). The CDR3 totals 16 residues. V was trimmed by 5 bases and J by 2 bases, leaving 13 bases between them. The germline V gene encodes CDR1 MDHEN and CDR2 SYDVKM. The CDR3 coding sequence is TGTGCCAGCAGTCTACTAACAGGGCCTGGGGCCAACGTCCTGACTTTC. The encoded protein is CASSLLTGPGANVLTF.

The sample holds a few counts of this clone. CDR3 sequence (DNA): TGCGCCAGCAGCCAAGATAGAGGACAGGGGAATTCACCCCTCCACTTT. Its protein is CASSQDRGQGNSPLHF. The gene calls are TRBV4-1 and TRBJ1-6; 9 bases match TRBD1. The CDR3 is made up of 16 amino acids. V trimming: 0 bases; J trimming: 7 bases; junction bases outside the gene matches: 4. Germline V CDR1 and CDR2: MGHRA, YSYEKL.

The chain combines TRBV29-1 with TRBJ1-1; a weak D match, TRBD1 (5 bases). The CDR3 contains 15 residues. Germline lookup yields CDR1 SQVTM and CDR2 ANQGSEA. Trimming left V 7 bases short and J 0 bases short, with 18 bases between. CDR3 residues: CSGRKLGDMNTEAFF. The CDR3 nucleotides are TGCAGCGGCCGGAAATTAGGGGATATGAACACTGAAGCTTTCTTT.

This sequence joins TRBV2 and TRBJ2-2; TRBD1 matches 7 bases. Losses at the gene ends were 6 bases for V and 0 bases for J; bases not matched to a gene: 4. Germline-derived CDR1 and CDR2 are SNHLY and FYNNEI. This CDR3 spans 15 amino acids. CDR3 residues: CASRQGMANTGELFF. In DNA form, the CDR3 reads TGTGCCAGCAGACAGGGGATGGCGAACACCGGGGAGCTGTTTTTT. The full variable domain, completed using reference TRBV2 and TRBJ2-2, is EPEVTQTPSHQVTQMGQEVILRCVPISNHLYFYWYRQILGQKVEFLVSFYNNEISEKSEIFDDQFSVERPDGSNFTLKIRSTKLEDSAMYFCASRQGMANTGELFFGEGSRLTVL.

This rearrangement joins TRBV7-2 to TRBJ2-3, with 13 bases matching TRBD2. V gave up 5 bases and J gave up 0 bases; unmatched junction bases: 8. The germline gives CDR1 SGHTA, CDR2 FQGNSA. This CDR3 has 18 residues. CDR3 nucleotides: TGTGCCAGCAGCCCCGGACTAGCGGGGGCCCGTAGCACAGATACGCAGTATTTT. Its protein is CASSPGLAGARSTDTQYF.

The chain has TRBV11-1 and TRBJ1-1; 7 nucleotides line up with TRBD1. Trimming took 5 bases from V and 2 from J; bases not matched to a gene: 8. The CDR3 runs 15 residues. Germline CDR1 is SGHAT and CDR2 is FQDESV (reference sequence). CDR3 amino acids: CASSTPAGGNTEAFF. The CDR3 DNA reads TGTGCCAGCAGCACCCCTGCAGGGGGTAACACTGAAGCTTTCTTT.

The chain links TRBV4-2 to TRBJ1-4, with 7 bases identical to TRBD1. There are 14 residues in the CDR3. V shed 3 bases and J 7 bases; nucleotides not matched to a gene: 5. CDR1 LGHNA and CDR2 YNFKEQ come from the germline V gene. The CDR3, as DNA: TGTGCCAGCAGCCACTCCACAGGGGCTGAAAAACTGTTTTTT. This gives the protein CASSHSTGAEKLFF.

The chain couples TRBV28 to TRBJ1-5, with 8 bases lining up with TRBD1. Germline lookup yields CDR1 MDHEN and CDR2 SYDVKM. Trimming at V came to 6 bases and at J to 8 bases, leaving 9 bases not matched to a gene. The CDR3 spans 14 residues. CDR3 region: CASSPGGSREPQHF. Here the CDR3 DNA reads TGTGCCAGCAGCCCAGGGGGCTCGAGGGAGCCCCAGCATTTT.

The J gene is TRBJ1-4, the V gene TRBV6-6, with D tentatively TRBD1 (6 bases). Germline CDR1 reads MNHNY; CDR2 reads SVGAGI (reference sequence). Trimming removed 2 bases at V and 10 bases at J, with 14 bases between. The CDR3 runs 14 residues. The CDR3 region is CASSYQGSEVKLFF. Written as DNA, the CDR3 is TGTGCCAGCAGTTACCAGGGGTCGGAGGTAAAACTGTTTTTT.

The rearrangement links TRBV5-1 to TRBJ2-3; 8 nucleotides agree with TRBD2. This CDR3 contains 13 residues. V shed 5 bases, J shed 4 bases, and the junction held 3 bases outside the gene matches. The germline gives CDR1 SGHRS, CDR2 YFSETQ. CDR3: CASRKRGPDTQYF. In nucleotides, the CDR3 is TGCGCCAGCAGGAAGCGGGGGCCAGATACGCAGTATTTT. The full variable domain, with the rest looked up from reference TRBV5-1 and TRBJ2-3, is KAGVTQTPRYLIKTRGQQVTLSCSPISGHRSVSWYQQTPGQGLQFLFEYFSETQRNKGNFPGRFSGRQFSNSRSEMNVSTLELGDSALYLCASRKRGPDTQYFGPGTRLTVL.

The chain combines TRBV19 with TRBJ2-2, with TRBD2 matching over 8 bases. The CDR3 has 15 residues. Losses at the gene ends were 10 bases for V and 3 bases for J; bases not matched to a gene: 10. CDR1 and CDR2 from the germline V gene are LNHDA and SQIVND (reference sequence). The DNA of the CDR3 is TGTGCCAATAAGTCGGGGGGGGGCCACACCGGGGAGCTGTTTTTT. It translates to CANKSGGGHTGELFF.

This clone showed up just a few times. This sequence joins TRBV28 and TRBJ1-5; 7 bases map to TRBD1. Germline lookup yields CDR1 MDHEN and CDR2 SYDVKM. V gave up 5 bases and J gave up 2 bases; unmatched junction bases: 0. This CDR3 has 13 residues. The CDR3 protein is CASSDRGNQPQHF. The CDR3 DNA sequence: TGTGCCAGCAGTGACAGGGGCAATCAGCCCCAGCATTTT.

This clone was recorded once. The chain links TRBV2 to TRBJ2-1; 8 bases line up with TRBD1. This CDR3 has 15 amino acids. J gave up 2 bases and V 5 bases, and 5 bases lay outside the gene matches. CDR1 and CDR2 (germline): SNHLY, FYNNEI. The CDR3 spells CASSPGQGTYNEQFF. For the CDR3, the DNA is TGTGCCAGCAGTCCCGGACAGGGCACCTACAATGAGCAGTTCTTC.

V and J are TRBV6-6 and TRBJ1-1; TRBD1 agrees at 8 bases. CDR1 is MNHNY and CDR2 is SVGAGI in the germline V gene (reference sequence). V dropped 0 bases and J dropped 5; count of bases not matched to a gene: 5. There are 15 residues in the CDR3. CDR3 amino acids: CASSYSARGRTEAFF. Written as DNA, the CDR3 is TGTGCCAGCAGTTACTCCGCCAGGGGGCGAACTGAAGCTTTCTTT.

The rearrangement links TRBV7-9 to TRBJ2-3, with 9 bases matching TRBD1. The germline V gene encodes CDR1 SEHNR and CDR2 FQNEAQ (reference sequence). This CDR3 region has 15 residues. The junction had 6 bases not matched to a gene; V was cut back by 5 bases and J by 3 bases. CDR3 sequence reads: CASSVGQGRTDTQYF. The DNA of the CDR3 is TGTGCCAGCAGCGTTGGACAGGGGCGAACAGATACGCAGTATTTT.

V usage is TRBV6-1 and J usage is TRBJ1-1; D is possibly TRBD1 (6 bases). The length of the CDR3 is 13 residues. Germline CDR1 MNHNS, CDR2 SASEGT. The V and J ends lost 2 bases and 10 bases respectively, with 14 bases between them. The CDR3 nucleotides read TGTGCCAGCAGTGAATCCGGGGGGCTTAGAGCTTTCTTT. Amino acids: CASSESGGLRAFF.

A word on this clone: The germline gene is not matched at one end of the junction; a read error may be the cause. The chain links TRBV5-1 to TRBJ2-7, with D possibly being TRBD2 (6 bases). CDR1 is SGHRS, CDR2 YFSETQ, per germline. The CDR3 totals 13 residues. The CDR3 reads CASSLGDSHEQYF. The CDR3 nucleotides read TGCGCCAGCAGCTTAGGGGACTCCCACGAGCAGTACTTC. The variable domain in full, with the rest retrieved from reference TRBV5-1 and TRBJ2-7, is KAGVTQTPRYLIKTRGQQVTLSCSPISGHRSVSWYQQTPGQGLQFLFEYFSETQRNKGNFPGRFSGRQFSNSRSEMNVSTLELGDSALYLCASSLGDSHEQYFGPGTRLTVT.